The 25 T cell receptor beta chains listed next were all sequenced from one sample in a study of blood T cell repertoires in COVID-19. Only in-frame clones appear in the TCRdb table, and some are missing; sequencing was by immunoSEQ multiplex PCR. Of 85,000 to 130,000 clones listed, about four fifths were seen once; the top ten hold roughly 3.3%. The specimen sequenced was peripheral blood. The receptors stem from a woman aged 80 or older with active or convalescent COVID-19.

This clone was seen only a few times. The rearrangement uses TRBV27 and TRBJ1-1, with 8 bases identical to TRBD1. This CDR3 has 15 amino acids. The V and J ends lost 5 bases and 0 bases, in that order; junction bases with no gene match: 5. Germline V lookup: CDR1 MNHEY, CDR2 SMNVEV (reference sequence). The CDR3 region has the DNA TGTGCCAGCAGTAAATCGGACAGGGTGAACACTGAAGCTTTCTTT. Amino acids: CASSKSDRVNTEAFF.

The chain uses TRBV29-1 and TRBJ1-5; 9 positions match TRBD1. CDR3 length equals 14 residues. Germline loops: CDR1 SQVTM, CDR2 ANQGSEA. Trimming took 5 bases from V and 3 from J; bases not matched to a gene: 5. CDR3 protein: CSVLGTGNNQPQHF. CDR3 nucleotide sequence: TGCAGCGTTCTCGGGACAGGGAACAATCAGCCCCAGCATTTT.

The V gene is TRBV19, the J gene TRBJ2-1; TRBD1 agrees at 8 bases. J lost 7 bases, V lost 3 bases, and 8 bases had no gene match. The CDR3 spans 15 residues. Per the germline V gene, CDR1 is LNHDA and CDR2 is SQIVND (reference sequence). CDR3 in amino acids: CASSMPGTGYNEQFF. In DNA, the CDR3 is TGTGCCAGTAGTATGCCCGGGACAGGTTATAATGAGCAGTTCTTC.

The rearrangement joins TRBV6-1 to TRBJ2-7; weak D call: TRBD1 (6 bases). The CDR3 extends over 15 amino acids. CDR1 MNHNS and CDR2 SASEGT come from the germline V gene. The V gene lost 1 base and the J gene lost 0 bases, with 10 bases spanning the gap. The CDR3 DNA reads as TGTGCCAGCAGTGAAGGGGCGACAGGCTCCTACGAGCAGTACTTC. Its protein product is CASSEGATGSYEQYF.

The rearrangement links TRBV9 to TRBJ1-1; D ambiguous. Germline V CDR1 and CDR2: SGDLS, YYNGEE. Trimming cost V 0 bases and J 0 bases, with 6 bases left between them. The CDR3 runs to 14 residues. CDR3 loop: CASSVDIMNTEAFF. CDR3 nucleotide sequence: TGTGCCAGCAGCGTAGACATAATGAACACTGAAGCTTTCTTT.

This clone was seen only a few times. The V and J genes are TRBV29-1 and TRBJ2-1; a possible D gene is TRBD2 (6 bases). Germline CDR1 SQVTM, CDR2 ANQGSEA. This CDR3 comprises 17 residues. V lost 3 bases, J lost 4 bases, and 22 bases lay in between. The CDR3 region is CSVDSPIGRDVYNEQFF. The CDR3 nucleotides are TGCAGCGTTGATTCCCCAATTGGGCGGGACGTTTACAATGAGCAGTTCTTC.

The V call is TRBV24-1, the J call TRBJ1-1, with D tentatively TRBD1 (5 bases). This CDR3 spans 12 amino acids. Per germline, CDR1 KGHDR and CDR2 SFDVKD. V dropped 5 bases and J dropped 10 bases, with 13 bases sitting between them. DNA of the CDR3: TGTGCCACCAGTGTTCCGGGAGGGGCAGCTTTCTTT. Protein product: CATSVPGGAAFF.

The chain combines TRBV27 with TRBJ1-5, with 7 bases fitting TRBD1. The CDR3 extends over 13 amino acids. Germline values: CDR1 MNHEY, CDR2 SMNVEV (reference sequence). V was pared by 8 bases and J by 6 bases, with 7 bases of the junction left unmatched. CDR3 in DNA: TGTGCCAGCGGAGACAGGGTTGGTCAGCCCCAGCATTTT. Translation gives CASGDRVGQPQHF.

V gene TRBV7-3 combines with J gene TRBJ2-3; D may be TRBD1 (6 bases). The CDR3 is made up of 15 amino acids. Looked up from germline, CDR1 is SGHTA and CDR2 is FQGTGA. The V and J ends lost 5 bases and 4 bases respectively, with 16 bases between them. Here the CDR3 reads CASSQQGGGADTQYF. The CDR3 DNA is TGTGCCAGCAGCCAACAGGGCGGCGGTGCAGATACGCAGTATTTT.

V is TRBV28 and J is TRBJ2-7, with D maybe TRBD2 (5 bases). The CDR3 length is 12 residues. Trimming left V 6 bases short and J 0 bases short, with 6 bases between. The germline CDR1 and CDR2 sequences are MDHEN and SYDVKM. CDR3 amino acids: CASRGLSYEQYF. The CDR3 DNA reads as TGTGCCAGCAGAGGACTCTCCTACGAGCAGTACTTC.

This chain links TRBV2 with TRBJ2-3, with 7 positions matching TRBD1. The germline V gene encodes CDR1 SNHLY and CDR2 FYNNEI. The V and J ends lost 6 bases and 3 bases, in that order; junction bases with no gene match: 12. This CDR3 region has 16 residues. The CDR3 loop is CASRSGQLFGTDTQYF. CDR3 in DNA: TGTGCCAGCAGATCGGGACAGTTGTTTGGGACAGATACGCAGTATTTT.

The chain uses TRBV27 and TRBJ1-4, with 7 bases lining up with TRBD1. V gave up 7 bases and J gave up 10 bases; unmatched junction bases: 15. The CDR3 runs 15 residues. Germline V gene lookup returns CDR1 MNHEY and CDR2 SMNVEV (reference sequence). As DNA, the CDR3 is TGTGCCAGCATGAAGTTTAGACAGGGTTTGGTAAAACTGTTTTTT. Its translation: CASMKFRQGLVKLFF.

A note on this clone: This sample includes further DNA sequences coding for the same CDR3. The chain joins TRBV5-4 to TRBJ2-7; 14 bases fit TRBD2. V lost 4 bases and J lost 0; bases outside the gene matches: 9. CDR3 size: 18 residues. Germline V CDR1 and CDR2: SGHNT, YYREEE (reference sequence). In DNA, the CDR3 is TGTGCCAGCAGCCATATGACTAGCGGGAGGGTTTACTCCTACGAGCAGTACTTC. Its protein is CASSHMTSGRVYSYEQYF.

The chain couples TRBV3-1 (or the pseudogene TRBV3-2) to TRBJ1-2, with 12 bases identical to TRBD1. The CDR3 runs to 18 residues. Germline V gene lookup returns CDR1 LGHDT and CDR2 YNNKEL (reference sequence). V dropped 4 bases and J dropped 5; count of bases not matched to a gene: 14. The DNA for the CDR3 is TGTGCCAGCAGCCTCCGCCCGAGGGGACAGGGGGCTTTTTATGGCTACACCTTC. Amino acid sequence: CASSLRPRGQGAFYGYTF.

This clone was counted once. In nucleotides, the CDR3 is TGTGCCAGTAGTCCAGGGGGCGGCTACGAGCAGTACTTC. Amino acid sequence: CASSPGGGYEQYF. V and J are TRBV19 and TRBJ2-7; 8 nucleotides line up with TRBD1. V lost 5 bases to trimming and J lost 3 bases; unmatched junction nucleotides: 3. The CDR3 runs to 13 residues. From germline, CDR1 is LNHDA and CDR2 SQIVND (reference sequence).

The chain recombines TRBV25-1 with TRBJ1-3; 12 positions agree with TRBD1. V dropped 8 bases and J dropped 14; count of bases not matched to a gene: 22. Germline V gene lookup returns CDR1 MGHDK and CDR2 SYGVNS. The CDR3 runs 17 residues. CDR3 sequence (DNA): TGTGCCAGCTCCCCTCTCACCGGGACAGGGGGCGCTTCTCCTGTATATTTT. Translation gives CASSPLTGTGGASPVYF.

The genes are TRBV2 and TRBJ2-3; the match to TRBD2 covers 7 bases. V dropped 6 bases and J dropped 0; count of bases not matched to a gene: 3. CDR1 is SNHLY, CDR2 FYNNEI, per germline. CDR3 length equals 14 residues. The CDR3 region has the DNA TGTGCCAGCAGAGTGACTAGCAGCACAGATACGCAGTATTTT. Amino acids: CASRVTSSTDTQYF.

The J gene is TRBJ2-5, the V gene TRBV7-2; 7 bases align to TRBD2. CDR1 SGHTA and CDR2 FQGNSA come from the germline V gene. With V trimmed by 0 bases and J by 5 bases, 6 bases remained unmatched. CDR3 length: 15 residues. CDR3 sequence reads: CASSLAPGGFETQYF. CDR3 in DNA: TGTGCCAGCAGCTTAGCCCCGGGGGGTTTTGAGACCCAGTACTTC. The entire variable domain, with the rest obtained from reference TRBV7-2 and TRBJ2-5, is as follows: GAGVSQSPSNKVTEKGKDVELRCDPISGHTALYWYRQSLGQGLEFLIYFQGNSAPDKSGLPSDRFSAERTGGSVSTLTIQRTQQEDSAVYLCASSLAPGGFETQYFGPGTRLLVL.

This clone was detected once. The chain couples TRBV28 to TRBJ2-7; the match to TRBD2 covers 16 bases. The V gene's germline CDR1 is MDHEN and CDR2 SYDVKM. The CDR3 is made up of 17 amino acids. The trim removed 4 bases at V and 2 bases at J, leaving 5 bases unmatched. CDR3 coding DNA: TGTGCCAGCAGTTCCCCGGGACTAGCGGGAGGGCCCTACGAGCAGTACTTC. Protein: CASSSPGLAGGPYEQYF.

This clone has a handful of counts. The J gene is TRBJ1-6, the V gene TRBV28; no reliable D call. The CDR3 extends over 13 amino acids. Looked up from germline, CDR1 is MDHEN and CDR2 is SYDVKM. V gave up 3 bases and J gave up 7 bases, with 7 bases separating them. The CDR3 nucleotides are TGTGCCAGCAGTTTGGCCTTCAATTCACCCCTCCACTTT. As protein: CASSLAFNSPLHF.

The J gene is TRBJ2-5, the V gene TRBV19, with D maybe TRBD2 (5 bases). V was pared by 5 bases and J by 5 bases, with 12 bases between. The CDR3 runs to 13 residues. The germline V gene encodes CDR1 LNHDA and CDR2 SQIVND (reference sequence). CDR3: CASSSPGRETQYF. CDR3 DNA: TGTGCCAGTAGTTCTCCGGGAAGGGAGACCCAGTACTTC.

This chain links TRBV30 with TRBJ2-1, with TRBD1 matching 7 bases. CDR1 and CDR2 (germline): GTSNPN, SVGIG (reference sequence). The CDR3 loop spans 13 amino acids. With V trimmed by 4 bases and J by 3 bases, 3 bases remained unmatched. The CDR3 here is CAWKGGGYNEQFF. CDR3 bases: TGTGCCTGGAAAGGGGGCGGCTACAATGAGCAGTTCTTC.

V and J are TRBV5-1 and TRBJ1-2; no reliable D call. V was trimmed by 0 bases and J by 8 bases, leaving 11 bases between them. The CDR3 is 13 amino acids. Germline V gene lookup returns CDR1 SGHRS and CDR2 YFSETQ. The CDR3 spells CASSLDRYGGYTF. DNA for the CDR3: TGCGCCAGCAGCTTGGACAGATACGGCGGCTACACCTTC.

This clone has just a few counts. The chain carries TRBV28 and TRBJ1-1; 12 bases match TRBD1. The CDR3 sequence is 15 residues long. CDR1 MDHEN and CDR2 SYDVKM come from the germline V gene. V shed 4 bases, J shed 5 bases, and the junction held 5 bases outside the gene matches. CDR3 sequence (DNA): TGTGCCAGCAGTTGGGGGACAGGGGGCTTGACTGAAGCTTTCTTT. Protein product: CASSWGTGGLTEAFF.

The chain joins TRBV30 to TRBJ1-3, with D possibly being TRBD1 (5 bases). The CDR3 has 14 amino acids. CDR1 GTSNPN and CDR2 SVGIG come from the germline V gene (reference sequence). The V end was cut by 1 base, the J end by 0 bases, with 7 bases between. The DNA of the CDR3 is TGTGCCTGGAGTGGAAGGGGCTCTGGAAACACCATATATTTT. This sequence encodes CAWSGRGSGNTIYF.